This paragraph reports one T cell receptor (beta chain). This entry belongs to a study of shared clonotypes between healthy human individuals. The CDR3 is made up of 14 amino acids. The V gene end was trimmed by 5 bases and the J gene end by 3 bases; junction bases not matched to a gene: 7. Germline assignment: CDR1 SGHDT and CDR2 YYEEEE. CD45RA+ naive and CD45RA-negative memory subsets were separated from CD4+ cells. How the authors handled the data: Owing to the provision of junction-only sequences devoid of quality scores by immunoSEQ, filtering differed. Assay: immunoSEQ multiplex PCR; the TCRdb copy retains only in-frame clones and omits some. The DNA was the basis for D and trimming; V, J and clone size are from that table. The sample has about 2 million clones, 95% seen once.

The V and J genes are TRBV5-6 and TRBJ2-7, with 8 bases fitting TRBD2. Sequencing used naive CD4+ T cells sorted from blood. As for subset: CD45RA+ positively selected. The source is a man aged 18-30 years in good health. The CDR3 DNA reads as TGTGCCAGCAGGGGGGGACTAGAAAGCTACGAGCAGTACTTC. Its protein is CASRGGLESYEQYF.